A selection of T cell receptor beta chains follows, all from one sample in a study of T cell repertoires in cytomegalovirus infection. Each CDR3 protein is one row after TCRdb ran MiXCR on the reads. This table has a few hundred thousand distinct CDR3 sequences, 33% appearing once. Their recognized antigens are unknown. Sequenced here: cultured PBMCs, sampled from culture after CMV antigen stimulation. These TCRs come from a human donor in good health (CMV status not recorded). Some clones in this sample may be carry-over from other donors' samples. The CDR3 runs from the conserved cysteine through the conserved F or W. The D gene is left open where the match is weak.

TRBD1	TRBJ1-5	TRBV7-9	CASSSWGQGSDQPQHF
TRBD1	TRBJ1-5	TRBV6-5	CASRPDNRGRQPQHF
NA	TRBJ2-3	TRBV7-6	CASSLFPGVRTDTQYF
NA	TRBJ1-1	TRBV27	CASSLGIMNTEAFF
NA	TRBJ2-2	TRBV6-6	CASSFLGAATNTGELFF
NA	TRBJ1-1	TRBV5-1	CASSQEGSLTEAFF
TRBD2	TRBJ2-3	TRBV4-1	CASSQDAGTSGTDTQYF
NA	TRBJ1-1	TRBV7-6	CASSGNGAGQTEAFF
TRBD1	TRBJ1-2	TRBV28	CASSLFRQGAYYGYTF
TRBD2	TRBJ2-1	TRBV7-2	CASRRSGLAGVNEQFF
TRBD2	TRBJ2-3	TRBV20-1	CSAIPSGTTDTQYF
NA	TRBJ1-2	TRBV7-2	CASSLNLAADYTF
NA	TRBJ1-1	TRBV7-9	CASSRPGLGTEAFF
NA	TRBJ1-2	TRBV6-6	CASSYGHRDYGYTF
TRBD1	TRBJ2-2	TRBV7-2	CASSYDRGLGSGELFF
TRBD2	TRBJ2-7	TRBV28	CASSSPSGIAYEQYF
NA	TRBJ2-2	TRBV12-3/TRBV12-4	CASSRGAGRNTGELFF
NA	TRBJ2-5	TRBV19	CASALYSQETQYF
NA	TRBJ2-7	TRBV11-3	CASSLGGLYEQYF
NA	TRBJ1-1	TRBV7-4	CASSVNREEAFF
NA	TRBJ2-1	TRBV11-2	CASSSPRGGTFNEQFF
NA	TRBJ2-5	TRBV7-3	CASSLNRRETQYF
NA	TRBJ2-3	TRBV28	CASKLGGKGDTQYF
TRBD2	TRBJ2-5	TRBV6-6	CASRPSGSDGTQYF